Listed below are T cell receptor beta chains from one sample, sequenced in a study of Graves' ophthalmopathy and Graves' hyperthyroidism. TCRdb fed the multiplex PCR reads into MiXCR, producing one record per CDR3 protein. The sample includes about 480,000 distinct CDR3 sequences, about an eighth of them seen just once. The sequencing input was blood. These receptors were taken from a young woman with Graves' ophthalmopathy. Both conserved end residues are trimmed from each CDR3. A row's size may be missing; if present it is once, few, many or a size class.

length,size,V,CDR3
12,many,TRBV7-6,ASSSRTGVNEQY
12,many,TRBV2,ASSGASGVYEQY
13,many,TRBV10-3,AITPGAGADYGYT
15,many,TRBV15,ATARGALAGNAYEQY
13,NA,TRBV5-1,ASSLDGGVDQPQH
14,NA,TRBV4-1,ASSQGAGINTGELF
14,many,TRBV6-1,ASRQLRTDASYEQY
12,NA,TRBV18,ASSPNGENYGYT
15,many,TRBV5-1,ASSFTSGSLPTYEQY
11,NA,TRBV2,ASLRAVGYEQY
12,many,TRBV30,AWRDRGRDTEAF
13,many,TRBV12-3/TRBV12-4,ASLQGMSYNSPLH
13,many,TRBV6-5,ASSYSHRGNQPQH
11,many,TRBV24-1,ATSDSSSYEQY
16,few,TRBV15,ATSRETSFRQINQPQH
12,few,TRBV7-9,ASSLVDTRETQY
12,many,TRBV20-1,SASHSGTGETQY
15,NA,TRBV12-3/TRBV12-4,ASSPHPGLAGEETQY
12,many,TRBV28,ASSSPRTVREAF
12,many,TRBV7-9,ASSFGVGVTEAF
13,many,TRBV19,ASSPLGLRNTEAF
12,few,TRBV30,AWRDFSGANVLT
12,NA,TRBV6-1,ASSPRGLAETQY
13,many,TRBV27,ASKQKGIRGYEQY
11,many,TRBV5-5,ASSLDMTYEQY
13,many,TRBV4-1,ASSQEGDWRETQY
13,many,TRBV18,ASSQGGVSGEPQH
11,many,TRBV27,ASSPGTTNEQY
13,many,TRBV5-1,ASSPRGADDQPQH
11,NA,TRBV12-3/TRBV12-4,ASSFGVIYGYT
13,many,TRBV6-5,ASSYIGVNRDEQY
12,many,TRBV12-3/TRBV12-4,ASSLRTITGELF
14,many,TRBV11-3,ASSPKVGLFDSPLH
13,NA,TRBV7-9,ASSLGTIREDTIY
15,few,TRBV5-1,ASSLSGPDRNTGELF
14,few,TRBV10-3,AISEPGTGDNTEAF
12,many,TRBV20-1,SAFQGNSGNTIY
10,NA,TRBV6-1,ASSEGQGRQY
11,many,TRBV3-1,ASSQLAVETQY
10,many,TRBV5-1,ASTGLTGELF
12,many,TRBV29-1,SVEPSGNTGELF
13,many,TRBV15,ATSRERGAGYGYT
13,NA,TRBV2,ASSERGWLSHEQF
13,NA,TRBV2,ASSEVAGSFREQY
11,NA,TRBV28,ASTPPANQPQH
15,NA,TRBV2,SLSGPRGEGVGTEAF
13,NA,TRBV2,ASKRASGRAGELF
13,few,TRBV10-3,AIRDRVSVGNTIY
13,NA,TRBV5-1,ASSRDRGRSYEQY
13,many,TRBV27,ASNSFAAVNTEAF
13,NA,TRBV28,ASSTWTVPGQPQH
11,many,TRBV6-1,ASRRGENTEAF
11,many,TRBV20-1,SARDQGPYEQY